This TCR beta chain was identified in a study of shared clonotypes between healthy human individuals. The study's findings and limits: Since donors were few, the genetic and exposure-history diversity represented was limited.

Each replicate PCR on the sorted subsets used 150 to 200 ng DNA (around 31,000 T cell genomes). TCRdb's copy holds only in-frame clones and misses some; the assay was immunoSEQ multiplex PCR. This table holds a few million clones, roughly 92% found once. Of note for this clone: As yet, its antigen is unknown.

The CD4+ fraction was divided into a CD45RA+ naive subset and a CD45RA-negative memory subset. The CDR3 has 14 residues. CDR1 LNHDA and CDR2 SQIVND come from the germline V gene (reference sequence). V shed 6 bases and J 9 bases; nucleotides not matched to a gene: 6. The chain combines TRBV19 with TRBJ2-1; 12 nucleotides align to TRBD2. The sequenced sample consisted of naive CD4+ T cells sorted from blood. Subset of the sample: CD45RA+ positively selected. This receptor was taken from a man in his late teens or twenties in good health. The DNA for the CDR3 is TGTGCCAGTAGCGGACTAGCGGGAACACCTGAGCAGTTCTTC. Translated: CASSGLAGTPEQFF. The full variable domain, in which reference TRBV19 and TRBJ2-1 provide the parts outside the CDR3, is DGGITQSPKYLFRKEGQNVTLSCEQNLNHDAMYWYRQDPGQGLRLIYYSQIVNDFQKGDIAEGYSVSREKKESFPLTVTSAQKNPTAFYLCASSGLAGTPEQFFGPGTRLTVL.